A single sample gave rise to the 20 T cell receptor beta chains below, sequenced in a study of CD8+CD57+ T cells in acquired aplastic anemia. Profiles of TCR beta VDJ and CDR3 were generated from a genomic DNA template. TCRdb independently ran MiXCR on the reads; one entry per CDR3 protein. This sample has around 180,000 distinct CDR3 sequences; just under 65% occur once, and the top ten carry roughly 42%. Specimen: sorted CD4+, CD8+, or CD8+CD57+ T cells (not recorded which) from PBMCs. These receptors originate from a human donor in good health.

Here the CDR3 DNA reads TGTGCCAGCAGCGATGGACAGGGTGGGAGTTACGAGCAGTACTTC. Its translation: CASSDGQGGSYEQYF. J is TRBJ2-7 and V is TRBV7-9; 8 nucleotides agree with TRBD1. Germline V gene sequence: CDR1 SEHNR, CDR2 FQNEAQ (reference sequence). V dropped 5 bases and J dropped 4; count of bases not matched to a gene: 10. The CDR3 has 15 residues.

This sequence joins TRBV27 and TRBJ2-2, with 12 nucleotides matching TRBD2. Germline CDR1 reads MNHEY; CDR2 reads SMNVEV (reference sequence). This CDR3 spans 16 amino acids. V shed 3 bases and J 8 bases; nucleotides not matched to a gene: 7. CDR3 region: CASSLLLAGGLGELFF. The CDR3 DNA follows: TGTGCCAGCAGTTTGTTACTAGCGGGAGGTCTAGGGGAGCTGTTTTTT.

The V and J genes are TRBV5-6 and TRBJ1-6; D gene unclear. The length of the CDR3 is 14 residues. Germline loops: CDR1 SGHDT, CDR2 YYEEEE. The V end lost 4 bases, the J end lost 12 bases, and 17 bases lay between the germline ends. Written as DNA, the CDR3 is TGTGCCAGCAGCCCGGAGCCGGAGCTGAAACCCCTCCACTTT. Translated, it gives CASSPEPELKPLHF.

This chain joins TRBV7-3 and TRBJ2-1; tentative D call: TRBD1 (6 bases). The CDR3 extends over 14 amino acids. The V end lost 5 bases, the J end lost 6 bases, and 14 bases lay between the germline ends. Germline V gene lookup returns CDR1 SGHTA and CDR2 FQGTGA. The CDR3 sequence: CASSPTGQSNEQFF. The CDR3 bases are TGTGCCAGCAGCCCGACGGGACAATCCAATGAGCAGTTCTTC. Full variable domain (outside the CDR3, taken from reference TRBV7-3 and TRBJ2-1): GAGVSQTPSNKVTEKGKYVELRCDPISGHTALYWYRQSLGQGPEFLIYFQGTGAADDSGLPNDRFFAVRPEGSVSTLKIQRTERGDSAVYLCASSPTGQSNEQFFGPGTRLTVL.

V usage is TRBV24-1 and J usage is TRBJ1-2; 9 bases agree with TRBD1. The CDR3 spans 15 residues. The V gene's germline CDR1 is KGHDR and CDR2 SFDVKD. J gave up 4 bases and V 5 bases, and 7 bases lay outside the gene matches. The CDR3 spells CATSARGQGGYGYTF. DNA for the CDR3: TGTGCCACCAGTGCTAGGGGACAGGGTGGCTATGGCTACACCTTC.

This sequence joins TRBV15 and TRBJ1-2, with a possible D match to TRBD1 (6 bases). The ends were cut back, 4 bases at V and 1 base at J, with 10 bases in the middle. The germline V gene has CDR1 LNHNV and CDR2 YYDKDF (reference sequence). The CDR3 length is 14 residues. The CDR3 sequence: CATSILQGNYGYTF. Here the CDR3 DNA reads TGTGCCACCAGCATCTTACAGGGTAACTATGGCTACACCTTC.

In its sample, this clonotype was seen once. This may be a read error: a much more frequent sequence differs by one nucleotide. J is TRBJ2-5 and V is TRBV5-8; 10 nucleotides align to TRBD1. Germline lookup yields CDR1 SGHTS and CDR2 YDEGEE. This CDR3 is built from 15 residues. V was clipped by 4 bases and J by 3 bases; unmatched bases: 6. CDR3 in amino acids: CASSQSGQGEETQYF. In DNA, the CDR3 is TGTGCCAGCAGCCAATCCGGACAGGGGGAAGAGACCCAGTACTTC.

This chain connects TRBV10-3 to TRBJ2-1; D not resolved. CDR3 length: 13 amino acids. The V gene lost 2 bases and the J gene lost 10 bases, with 12 bases spanning the gap. Germline CDR1 and CDR2: ENHRY and SYGVKD. This CDR3 is CAISEPPSYEQFF. CDR3 DNA sequence: TGTGCCATCAGTGAGCCGCCCTCCTACGAGCAGTTCTTC.

The J gene is TRBJ1-2, the V gene TRBV2; TRBD1 is a possible D gene (6 bases). The ends were cut back, 3 bases at V and 7 bases at J, with 15 bases in the middle. The CDR3 length is 14 residues. CDR1 SNHLY and CDR2 FYNNEI come from the germline V gene. As DNA, the CDR3 is TGTGCCAGCAGTGAGGCGGCAGGGGCAGGTGGCTACACCTTC. This codes for CASSEAAGAGGYTF.

The chain uses TRBV2 and TRBJ2-5, with TRBD2 identical over 8 bases. The germline CDR1 and CDR2 sequences are SNHLY and FYNNEI. The length of the CDR3 is 15 residues. V shed 6 bases, J shed 2 bases, and the junction held 8 bases outside the gene matches. The CDR3 DNA is TGTGCCAGCAGCCAATGGCGGGGGGAACAAGAGACCCAGTACTTC. Its protein product is CASSQWRGEQETQYF.

J is TRBJ2-1 and V is TRBV20-1, with D tentatively TRBD1 or TRBD2 (5 bases each). Looked up from germline, CDR1 is DFQATT and CDR2 is SNEGSKA (reference sequence). V dropped 1 base and J dropped 2 bases, with 12 bases sitting between them. This CDR3 region has 15 residues. DNA for the CDR3: TGCAGTGCTAGAGCGCAAAGGGGAGCCTACAATGAGCAGTTCTTC. It yields the protein CSARAQRGAYNEQFF.

This chain connects TRBV19 to TRBJ2-7, with 7 bases fitting TRBD1. V lost 11 bases, J lost 4 bases, and 11 bases stayed unmatched. The CDR3 length is 13 residues. The germline CDR1 and CDR2 sequences are LNHDA and SQIVND (reference sequence). Written as DNA, the CDR3 is TGTGCCGGGGCTTGGGACAGAGGGTACGAGCAGTACTTC. Its translation is CAGAWDRGYEQYF. Variable domain in full (rest from reference TRBV19 and TRBJ2-7): DGGITQSPKYLFRKEGQNVTLSCEQNLNHDAMYWYRQDPGQGLRLIYYSQIVNDFQKGDIAEGYSVSREKKESFPLTVTSAQKNPTAFYLCAGAWDRGYEQYFGPGTRLTVT.

The V call is TRBV29-1, the J call TRBJ2-5; 8 bases fit TRBD2. V shed 2 bases, J shed 3 bases, and the junction held 5 bases outside the gene matches. The CDR3 extends over 14 amino acids. Germline V gene sequence: CDR1 SQVTM, CDR2 ANQGSEA. The CDR3, as DNA: TGCAGCGTTGAATGGAGTAGCGGGAAAGAGACCCAGTACTTC. This sequence encodes CSVEWSSGKETQYF. The whole variable domain, remainder taken from reference TRBV29-1 and TRBJ2-5, is SAVISQKPSRDICQRGTSLTIQCQVDSQVTMMFWYRQQPGQSLTLIATANQGSEATYESGFVIDKFPISRPNLTFSTLTVSNMSPEDSSIYLCSVEWSSGKETQYFGPGTRLLVL.

The chain carries TRBV9 and TRBJ2-1; TRBD2 might be the D (6 bases). The CDR3 is made up of 14 amino acids. Trimming left V 5 bases short and J 7 bases short, with 16 bases between. CDR1 is SGDLS, CDR2 YYNGEE, per germline. CDR3 residues: CASSESSGPNEQFF. The CDR3 coding sequence is TGTGCCAGCAGTGAAAGTAGCGGACCAAATGAGCAGTTCTTC. The whole variable domain, remainder taken from reference TRBV9 and TRBJ2-1, is DSGVTQTPKHLITATGQRVTLRCSPRSGDLSVYWYQQSLDQGLQFLIQYYNGEERAKGNILERFSAQQFPDLHSELNLSSLELGDSALYFCASSESSGPNEQFFGPGTRLTVL.

J is TRBJ1-3 and V is TRBV15; the D is unclear. This CDR3 is 13 amino acids long. Between the trimmed V and J ends, which lost 1 base and 7 bases, there was a span of 8 bases. The germline gives CDR1 LNHNV, CDR2 YYDKDF (reference sequence). This CDR3 reads CATSRAQLNTIYF. CDR3 DNA sequence: TGTGCCACCAGCAGAGCACAGCTGAACACCATATATTTT.

The chain links TRBV5-1 to TRBJ2-2, with a possible D match to TRBD1 (6 bases). V lost 8 bases and J lost 1, with 15 bases in between. Germline V gene sequence: CDR1 SGHRS, CDR2 YFSETQ. The length of the CDR3 is 15 residues. CDR3 loop: CASCPGTLNTGELFF. CDR3 sequence (DNA): TGCGCCAGTTGTCCCGGGACACTGAACACCGGGGAGCTGTTTTTT.

This clonotype has at least ten counts. The CDR3 sequence: CASSPSRGQGISLGYGYTF. The CDR3 DNA sequence: TGTGCCAGCAGCCCATCTAGGGGACAGGGGATATCCTTAGGCTATGGCTACACCTTC. The V call is TRBV7-2, the J call TRBJ1-2, with 10 nucleotides matching TRBD1. From germline, CDR1 is SGHTA and CDR2 FQGNSA. The CDR3 contains 19 residues. The V gene end was trimmed by 5 bases and the J gene end by 4 bases; junction bases not matched to a gene: 19. The full variable domain, rest sourced from reference TRBV7-2 and TRBJ1-2, is GAGVSQSPSNKVTEKGKDVELRCDPISGHTALYWYRQSLGQGLEFLIYFQGNSAPDKSGLPSDRFSAERTGGSVSTLTIQRTQQEDSAVYLCASSPSRGQGISLGYGYTFGSGTRLTVV.

In this sample, this clonotype turned up many times. The genes are TRBV13 and TRBJ2-5; maybe TRBD2 (6 bases). Deletions cut 5 bases from V and 4 bases from J, with 17 bases between. This CDR3 has 15 amino acids. Germline CDR1 is PRHDT and CDR2 is FYEKMQ (reference sequence). As DNA, the CDR3 is TGTGCCAGCAGCCCCGGGTTCCTCGGGGGAGAGACCCAGTACTTC. This codes for CASSPGFLGGETQYF. Full variable domain (rest looked up from reference TRBV13 and TRBJ2-5): AAGVIQSPRHLIKEKRETATLKCYPIPRHDTVYWYQQGPGQDPQFLISFYEKMQSDKGSIPDRFSAQQFSDYHSELNMSSLELGDSALYFCASSPGFLGGETQYFGPGTRLLVL.

The chain uses TRBV20-1 and TRBJ2-5; D may match TRBD1 or TRBD2 (6 bases each). CDR1 is DFQATT, CDR2 SNEGSKA, per germline (reference sequence). The CDR3 runs 15 residues. V was cut by 8 bases and J by 10 bases, with 29 bases left in between. In DNA form, the CDR3 reads TGCAGTTTGAGGACTCTAACTCCTCCGAGGGGGGACCAGTACTTC. Translated: CSLRTLTPPRGDQYF.

This clonotype was observed a few times. This sequence joins TRBV30 and TRBJ2-2, with a weak D call TRBD2 (6 bases). Germline V gene lookup returns CDR1 GTSNPN and CDR2 SVGIG (reference sequence). The CDR3 loop spans 12 amino acids. Trimming removed 4 bases at V and 4 bases at J, with 7 bases between. The CDR3 loop is CAWNGGTGELFF. CDR3 DNA sequence: TGTGCCTGGAACGGGGGCACCGGGGAGCTGTTTTTT.